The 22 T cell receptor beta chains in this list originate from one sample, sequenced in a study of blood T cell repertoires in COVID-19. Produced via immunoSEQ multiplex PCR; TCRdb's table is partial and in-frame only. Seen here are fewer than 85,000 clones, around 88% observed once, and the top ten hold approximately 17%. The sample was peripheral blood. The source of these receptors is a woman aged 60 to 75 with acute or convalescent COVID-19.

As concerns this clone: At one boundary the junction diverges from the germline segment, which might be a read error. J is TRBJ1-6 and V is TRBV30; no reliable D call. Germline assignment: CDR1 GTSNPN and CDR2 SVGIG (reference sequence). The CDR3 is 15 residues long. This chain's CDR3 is CAWKRGSSYNSPLHF. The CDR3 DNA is TGTGCTTGGAAACGTGGCAGCTCCTATAATTCACCCCTCCACTTT.

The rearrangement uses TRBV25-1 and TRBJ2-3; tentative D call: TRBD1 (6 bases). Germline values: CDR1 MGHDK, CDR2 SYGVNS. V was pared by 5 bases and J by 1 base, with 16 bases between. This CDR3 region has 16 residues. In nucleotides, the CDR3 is TGTGCCAGCAGTATTTACTCCAGGGGTCGCACAGATACGCAGTATTTT. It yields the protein CASSIYSRGRTDTQYF.

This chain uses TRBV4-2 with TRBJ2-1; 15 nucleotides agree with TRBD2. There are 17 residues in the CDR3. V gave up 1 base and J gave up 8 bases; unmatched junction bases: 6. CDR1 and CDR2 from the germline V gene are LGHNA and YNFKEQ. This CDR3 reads CASSQGTSGGARDEQFF. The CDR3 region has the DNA TGTGCCAGCAGCCAAGGGACTAGCGGGGGGGCTAGGGATGAGCAGTTCTTC.

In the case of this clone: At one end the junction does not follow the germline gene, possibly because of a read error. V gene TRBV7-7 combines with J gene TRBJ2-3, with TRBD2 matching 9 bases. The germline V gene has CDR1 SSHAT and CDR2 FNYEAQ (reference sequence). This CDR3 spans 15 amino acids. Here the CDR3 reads CASSLSLAGQDTQYF. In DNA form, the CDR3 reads TGTGCTAGCAGCCTAAGCCTAGCGGGGCAAGATACGCAGTATTTT.

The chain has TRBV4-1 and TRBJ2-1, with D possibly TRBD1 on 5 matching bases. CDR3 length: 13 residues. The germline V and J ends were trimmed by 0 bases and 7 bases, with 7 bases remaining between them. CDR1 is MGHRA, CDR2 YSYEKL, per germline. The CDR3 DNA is TGCGCCAGCAGCCAAGATGCAGGGAATGAGCAGTTCTTC. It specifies CASSQDAGNEQFF.

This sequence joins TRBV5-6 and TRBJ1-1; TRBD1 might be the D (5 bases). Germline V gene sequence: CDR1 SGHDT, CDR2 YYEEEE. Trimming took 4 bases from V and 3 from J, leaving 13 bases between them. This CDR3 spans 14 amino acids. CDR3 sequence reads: CASSGMGLDTEAFF. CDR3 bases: TGTGCCAGCAGCGGGATGGGACTAGACACTGAAGCTTTCTTT. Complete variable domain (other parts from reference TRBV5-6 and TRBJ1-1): DAGVTQSPTHLIKTRGQQVTLRCSPKSGHDTVSWYQQALGQGPQFIFQYYEEEERQRGNFPDRFSGHQFPNYSSELNVNALLLGDSALYLCASSGMGLDTEAFFGQGTRLTVV.

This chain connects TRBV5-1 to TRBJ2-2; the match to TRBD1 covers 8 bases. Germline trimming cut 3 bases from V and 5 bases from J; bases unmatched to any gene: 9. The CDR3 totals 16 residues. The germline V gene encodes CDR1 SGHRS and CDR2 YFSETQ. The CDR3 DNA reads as TGCGCCAGCAGCTCCCTCGACAGGGGCGGAACCGGGGAGCTGTTTTTT. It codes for CASSSLDRGGTGELFF.

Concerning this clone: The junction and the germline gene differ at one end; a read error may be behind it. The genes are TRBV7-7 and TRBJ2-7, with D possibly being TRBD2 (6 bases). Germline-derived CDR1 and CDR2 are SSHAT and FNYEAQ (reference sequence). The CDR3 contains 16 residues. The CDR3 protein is CASSLGPQVAGHEQYF. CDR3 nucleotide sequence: TGTGCTAGCAGCTTAGGCCCCCAGGTTGCGGGGCACGAGCAGTACTTC.

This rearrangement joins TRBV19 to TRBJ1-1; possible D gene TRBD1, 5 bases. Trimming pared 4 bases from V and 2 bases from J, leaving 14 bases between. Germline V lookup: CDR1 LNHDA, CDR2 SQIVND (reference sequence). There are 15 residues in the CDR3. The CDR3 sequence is CASSTPDTFNTEAFF. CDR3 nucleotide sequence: TGTGCCAGTAGTACCCCGGACACCTTTAACACTGAAGCTTTCTTT.

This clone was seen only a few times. The CDR3 sequence: CASSQTGGNTEAFF. CDR3 nucleotide sequence: TGCGCCAGCAGCCAAACAGGGGGGAACACTGAAGCTTTCTTT. The chain recombines TRBV4-3 with TRBJ1-1, with 8 bases identical to TRBD1. The CDR3 consists of 14 residues. CDR1 and CDR2 (germline): LGHNA, YSLEER. Trimming at V came to 2 bases and at J to 1 base, leaving 0 bases not matched to a gene.

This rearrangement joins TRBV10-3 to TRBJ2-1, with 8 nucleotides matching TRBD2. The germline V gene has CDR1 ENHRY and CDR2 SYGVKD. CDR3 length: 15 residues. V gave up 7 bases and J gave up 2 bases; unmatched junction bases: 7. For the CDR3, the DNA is TGTGCCATCACCGAGACTAGCGATGCCTACAATGAGCAGTTCTTC. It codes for CAITETSDAYNEQFF.

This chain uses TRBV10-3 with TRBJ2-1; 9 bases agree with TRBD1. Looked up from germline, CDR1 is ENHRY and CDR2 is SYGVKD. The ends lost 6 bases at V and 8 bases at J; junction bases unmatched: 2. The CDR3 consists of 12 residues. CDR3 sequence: CAISGTGYEQFF. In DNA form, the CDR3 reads TGTGCCATCAGCGGGACAGGGTATGAGCAGTTCTTC.

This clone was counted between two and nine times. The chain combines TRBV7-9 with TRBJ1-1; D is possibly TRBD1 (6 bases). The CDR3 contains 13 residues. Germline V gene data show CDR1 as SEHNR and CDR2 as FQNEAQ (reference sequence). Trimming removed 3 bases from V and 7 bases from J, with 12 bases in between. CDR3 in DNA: TGTGCCAGCAGCTTTGGGGGCGCCCTTGAAGCTTTCTTT. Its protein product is CASSFGGALEAFF.

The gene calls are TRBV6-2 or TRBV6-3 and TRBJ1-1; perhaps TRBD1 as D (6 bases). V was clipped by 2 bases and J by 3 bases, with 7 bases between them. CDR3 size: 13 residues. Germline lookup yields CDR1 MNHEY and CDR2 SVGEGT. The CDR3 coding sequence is TGTGCCAGCAGTTACCAGGGGTACACTGAAGCTTTCTTT. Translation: CASSYQGYTEAFF.

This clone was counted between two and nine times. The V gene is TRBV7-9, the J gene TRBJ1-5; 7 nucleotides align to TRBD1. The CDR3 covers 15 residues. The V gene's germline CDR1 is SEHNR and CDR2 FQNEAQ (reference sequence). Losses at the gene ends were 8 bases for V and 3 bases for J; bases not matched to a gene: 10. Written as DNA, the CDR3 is TGTGCCAGCTCCTCCACAGGGGCCTACAATCAGCCCCAGCATTTT. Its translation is CASSSTGAYNQPQHF.

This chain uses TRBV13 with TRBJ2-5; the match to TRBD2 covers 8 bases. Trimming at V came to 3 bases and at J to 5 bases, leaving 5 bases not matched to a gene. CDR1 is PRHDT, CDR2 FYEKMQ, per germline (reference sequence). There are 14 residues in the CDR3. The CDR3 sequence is CASSLGTRGETQYF. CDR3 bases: TGTGCCAGCAGCTTGGGGACTAGAGGGGAGACCCAGTACTTC. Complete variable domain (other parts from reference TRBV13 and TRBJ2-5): AAGVIQSPRHLIKEKRETATLKCYPIPRHDTVYWYQQGPGQDPQFLISFYEKMQSDKGSIPDRFSAQQFSDYHSELNMSSLELGDSALYFCASSLGTRGETQYFGPGTRLLVL.

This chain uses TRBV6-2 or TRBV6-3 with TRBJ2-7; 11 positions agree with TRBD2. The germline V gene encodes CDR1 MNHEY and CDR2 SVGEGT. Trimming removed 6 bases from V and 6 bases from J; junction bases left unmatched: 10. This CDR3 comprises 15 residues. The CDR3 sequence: CASSPRLAGLAEQYF. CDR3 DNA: TGTGCCAGCAGCCCTAGACTAGCGGGATTAGCCGAGCAGTACTTC.

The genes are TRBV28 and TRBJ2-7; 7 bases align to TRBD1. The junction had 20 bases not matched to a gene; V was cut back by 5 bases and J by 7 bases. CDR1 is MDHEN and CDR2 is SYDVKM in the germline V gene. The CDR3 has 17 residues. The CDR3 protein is CASSRTTTGTGAGEQYF. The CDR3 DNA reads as TGTGCCAGCAGTCGAACGACCACGGGCACAGGGGCGGGTGAGCAGTACTTC.

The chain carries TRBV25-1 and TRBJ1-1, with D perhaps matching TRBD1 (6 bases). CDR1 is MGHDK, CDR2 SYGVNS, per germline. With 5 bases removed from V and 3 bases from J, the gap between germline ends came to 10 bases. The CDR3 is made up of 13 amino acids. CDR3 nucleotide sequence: TGTGCCAGCAGTTTTACAGGGTACACTGAAGCTTTCTTT. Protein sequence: CASSFTGYTEAFF.

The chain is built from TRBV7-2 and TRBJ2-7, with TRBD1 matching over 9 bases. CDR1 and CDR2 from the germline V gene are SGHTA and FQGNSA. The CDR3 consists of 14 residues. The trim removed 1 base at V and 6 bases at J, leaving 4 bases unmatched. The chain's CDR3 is CASSLDRGPGEQYF. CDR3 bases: TGTGCCAGCAGCTTAGACAGGGGGCCCGGCGAGCAGTACTTC.

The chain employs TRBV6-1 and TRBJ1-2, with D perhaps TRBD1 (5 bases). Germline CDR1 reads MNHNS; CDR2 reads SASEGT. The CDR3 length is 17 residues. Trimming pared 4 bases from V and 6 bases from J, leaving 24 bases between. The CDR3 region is CASSGGSAELLDHGYTF. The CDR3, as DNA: TGTGCCAGCAGTGGGGGCAGCGCTGAGCTCCTTGATCATGGCTACACCTTC.

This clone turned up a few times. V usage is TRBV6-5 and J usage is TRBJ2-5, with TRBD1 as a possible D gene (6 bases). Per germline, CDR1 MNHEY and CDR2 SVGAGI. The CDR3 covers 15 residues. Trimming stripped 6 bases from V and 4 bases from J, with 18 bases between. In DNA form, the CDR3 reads TGTGCCAGCAGCCAGACACAGGGCGTAGGAGAGACCCAGTACTTC. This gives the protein CASSQTQGVGETQYF.